The 27 T cell receptor beta chains reported below all come from one sample, sequenced in a study of graft-versus-host responses after intestinal transplantation. Method: immunoSEQ multiplex PCR; TCRdb's copy keeps in-frame clones and lacks some. The repertoire holds about 10,000 clones, with more than 85% as singletons. Source: PBMCs, taken 40 to 45 days after intestinal transplantation. The receptor source for this set is a human patient who received an intestinal transplant, so some T cells may come from the graft donor.

CDR3 DNA: TGTGCCAGCAGTTCGCCCGGGACAGGGAATGAAAAACTGTTTTTT. Its translation: CASSSPGTGNEKLFF. This sequence joins TRBV2 and TRBJ1-4, with 9 positions matching TRBD1. This CDR3 contains 15 residues. Germline V gene lookup returns CDR1 SNHLY and CDR2 FYNNEI. V gave up 5 bases and J gave up 5 bases; unmatched junction bases: 6.

The chain uses TRBV21-1 and TRBJ1-1; TRBD1 reflects the table's D call only, with no check against the DNA. TRBV21-1 is an annotated pseudogene. The CDR3 runs to 14 residues. The chain's CDR3 is CASSMYTIRTEAFF. The CDR3 DNA follows: TGTGCCAGCAGCATGTACACAATTCGCACTGAAGCTTTCTTT.

This chain uses TRBV11-1 with TRBJ2-7, with D possibly TRBD2 on 6 matching bases. The length of the CDR3 is 14 residues. V lost 5 bases and J lost 2, with 13 bases in between. The germline gives CDR1 SGHAT, CDR2 FQDESV (reference sequence). The CDR3 nucleotides are TGTGCCAGCAGCCCTAGACCGGGGGCCTACGAGCAGTACTTC. This translates into CASSPRPGAYEQYF.

V gene TRBV11-2 combines with J gene TRBJ2-7; no definite D call. Germline values: CDR1 SGHAT, CDR2 FQNNGV. The V and J ends lost 5 bases and 2 bases respectively, with 13 bases between them. This CDR3 has 14 amino acids. CDR3 sequence reads: CASSPLTGPYEQYF. CDR3 sequence (DNA): TGTGCCAGCAGCCCCTTGACGGGCCCCTACGAGCAGTACTTC.

The J gene is TRBJ2-7, the V gene TRBV7-8; 7 nucleotides line up with TRBD2. Germline CDR1 reads SGHVS; CDR2 reads FQNEAQ. The CDR3 totals 11 residues. The ends lost 0 bases at V and 11 bases at J; junction bases unmatched: 1. CDR3 residues: CASSLAGGKYF. The CDR3, as DNA: TGTGCCAGCAGCTTAGCGGGGGGGAAGTACTTC. The variable domain in full, completed from reference TRBV7-8 and TRBJ2-7, reads GAGVSQSPRYKVAKRGQDVALRCDPISGHVSLFWYQQALGQGPEFLTYFQNEAQLDKSGLPSDRFFAERPEGSVSTLKIQRTQQEDSAVYLCASSLAGGKYFGPGTRLTVT.

The J gene is TRBJ2-6, the V gene TRBV19; 7 positions match TRBD1. The ends lost 6 bases at V and 2 bases at J; junction bases unmatched: 1. The CDR3 consists of 14 residues. Per the germline V gene, CDR1 is LNHDA and CDR2 is SQIVND (reference sequence). The CDR3, as DNA: TGTGCCAGTAGCACAGGGGCTGGGGCCAACGTCCTGACTTTC. Its translation: CASSTGAGANVLTF.

As regards this clone: One end of the junction is discordant with germline, which a read error may explain. V and J are TRBV10-2 and TRBJ2-1; D not resolved. This CDR3 contains 12 residues. CDR1 is WSHSY, CDR2 SAAADI, per germline. CDR3 region: CASSGPYNEQLF. Here the CDR3 DNA reads TGCGCCAGCAGTGGGCCCTACAATGAGCAGCTCTTC.

The chain is built from TRBV5-6 and TRBJ2-1; D possibly corresponds to TRBD2 (5 bases). Germline assignment: CDR1 SGHDT and CDR2 YYEEEE. The CDR3 length is 15 residues. V was pared by 6 bases and J by 10 bases, with 23 bases between. CDR3 amino acids: CASTPYFGEPSEQFF. Here the CDR3 DNA reads TGTGCCAGCACTCCCTATTTTGGGGAGCCTTCGGAGCAGTTCTTC.

For the CDR3, the DNA is TGTGCCAGCAGTCCCATTCCGGGGGGGTTCACAGATACGCAGTATTTT. It yields the protein CASSPIPGGFTDTQYF. The chain recombines TRBV27 with TRBJ2-3; 8 nucleotides match TRBD2. Trimming cost V 5 bases and J 2 bases; bases outside gene matches: 9. The CDR3 has 16 amino acids. The germline V gene encodes CDR1 MNHEY and CDR2 SMNVEV (reference sequence).

This clone was seen a handful of times. V usage is TRBV10-3 and J usage is TRBJ1-1; D not certain. Germline values: CDR1 ENHRY, CDR2 SYGVKD. V gave up 3 bases and J gave up 3 bases, with 8 bases separating them. The CDR3 covers 13 residues. CDR3 DNA: TGTGCCATCAGTGAAGTTCGGGACACTGAAGCTTTCTTT. Amino acid sequence: CAISEVRDTEAFF.

This clone was seen just once. This chain joins TRBV2 and TRBJ2-1; D is ambiguous. Trimming removed 3 bases at V and 8 bases at J, with 8 bases between. The CDR3 contains 12 residues. In germline, CDR1 is SNHLY, CDR2 FYNNEI. The CDR3 here is CASSDPKDEQFF. CDR3 DNA: TGTGCCAGCAGTGATCCCAAGGATGAGCAGTTCTTC. Together with reference TRBV2 and TRBJ2-1, the CDR3 gives the full variable domain: EPEVTQTPSHQVTQMGQEVILRCVPISNHLYFYWYRQILGQKVEFLVSFYNNEISEKSEIFDDQFSVERPDGSNFTLKIRSTKLEDSAMYFCASSDPKDEQFFGPGTRLTVL.

The J gene is TRBJ1-6, the V gene TRBV10-3, with a weak D call TRBD1 (5 bases). Germline CDR1 is ENHRY and CDR2 is SYGVKD. This CDR3 is 15 amino acids long. Between the trimmed V and J ends, which lost 6 bases and 0 bases, there was a span of 9 bases. CDR3 sequence (DNA): TGTGCCATCAGGAACAGGAGCTCCTATAATTCACCCCTCCACTTT. This encodes CAIRNRSSYNSPLHF.

The rearrangement joins TRBV5-1 to TRBJ1-4; 7 bases agree with TRBD1. The J segment lost 3 bases and the V segment lost 0 bases, leaving 8 bases of the junction unmatched. The germline CDR1 and CDR2 sequences are SGHRS and YFSETQ. This CDR3 comprises 17 residues. The CDR3 coding sequence is TGCGCCAGCAGCTTGGAAGGGGGCTGGGGGGCTAATGAAAAACTGTTTTTT. It translates to CASSLEGGWGANEKLFF.

V and J are TRBV5-1 and TRBJ2-1; a possible D gene is TRBD1 (5 bases). Deletions cut 0 bases from V and 0 bases from J, with 10 bases between. This CDR3 has 16 residues. Germline assignment: CDR1 SGHRS and CDR2 YFSETQ. DNA for the CDR3: TGCGCCAGCAGCTTGGAGGGGTTGCGCTCCTACAATGAGCAGTTCTTC. It encodes CASSLEGLRSYNEQFF.

The rearrangement uses TRBV6-5 and TRBJ1-6; 7 nucleotides align to TRBD1. The germline CDR1 and CDR2 sequences are MNHEY and SVGAGI. V lost 6 bases to trimming and J lost 6 bases; unmatched junction nucleotides: 8. This CDR3 contains 15 residues. The chain's CDR3 is CASSRTGTANSPLHF. In nucleotides, the CDR3 is TGTGCCAGCAGCCGCACCGGGACAGCTAATTCACCCCTCCACTTT.

The chain couples TRBV7-9 to TRBJ1-2, with D perhaps matching TRBD1 (5 bases). Trimming cost V 7 bases and J 5 bases, with 20 bases left between them. CDR3 length: 15 amino acids. In germline, CDR1 is SEHNR, CDR2 FQNEAQ (reference sequence). The CDR3 reads CASTPGSDGGYGYTF. CDR3 DNA: TGTGCCAGCACCCCCGGGTCGGACGGGGGATATGGCTACACCTTC.

The J gene is TRBJ2-3, the V gene TRBV19, with TRBD2 matching over 12 bases. The CDR3 is 18 amino acids. V lost 6 bases, J lost 4 bases, and 14 bases stayed unmatched. Germline CDR1 reads LNHDA; CDR2 reads SQIVND (reference sequence). In nucleotides, the CDR3 is TGTGCCAGTAGCCAACCGTTCGAGACTAGCGGGGGCTCAGATACGCAGTATTTT. Translated, it gives CASSQPFETSGGSDTQYF.

The chain carries TRBV27 and TRBJ1-5; unclear D gene. CDR1 and CDR2 (germline): MNHEY, SMNVEV (reference sequence). With 3 bases removed from V and 2 bases from J, the gap between germline ends came to 5 bases. CDR3 length equals 13 residues. DNA of the CDR3: TGTGCCAGCAGTTTGAATGGCAATCAGCCCCAGCATTTT. Translation: CASSLNGNQPQHF.

The chain joins TRBV9 to TRBJ2-1; 8 bases are shared with TRBD2. Germline-derived CDR1 and CDR2 are SGDLS and YYNGEE. V shed 4 bases and J 4 bases; nucleotides not matched to a gene: 13. CDR3 length: 17 amino acids. The CDR3: CASSPNPIAGRYNEQFF. For the CDR3, the DNA is TGTGCCAGCAGCCCCAACCCTATAGCGGGAAGATACAATGAGCAGTTCTTC.

The rearrangement links TRBV6-5 to TRBJ2-7, with D unresolved. CDR1 is MNHEY and CDR2 is SVGAGI in the germline V gene. Trimming pared 7 bases from V and 2 bases from J, leaving 12 bases between. The CDR3 runs to 13 residues. CDR3 nucleotides: TGTGCCAGCATGTTGGCAGCAGCCTACGAGCAGTACTTC. Residues: CASMLAAAYEQYF.

The rearrangement links TRBV7-6 to TRBJ1-5, with no clear D. Germline loops: CDR1 SGHVS, CDR2 FNYEAQ. V was trimmed by 2 bases and J by 0 bases, leaving 14 bases between them. The CDR3 spans 17 residues. The CDR3 protein is CASSLLPGKHSNQPQHF. CDR3 sequence (DNA): TGTGCCAGCAGCTTATTGCCGGGAAAGCATAGCAATCAGCCCCAGCATTTT.

The genes are TRBV5-1 and TRBJ1-2; 10 nucleotides align to TRBD1. V shed 3 bases, J shed 4 bases, and the junction held 9 bases outside the gene matches. The CDR3 is 16 amino acids. CDR1 and CDR2 from the germline V gene are SGHRS and YFSETQ. This chain's CDR3 is CASSSRPGQGLYGYTF. The CDR3 DNA is TGCGCCAGCAGCTCAAGGCCGGGACAGGGGCTCTATGGCTACACCTTC.

V and J are TRBV9 and TRBJ1-5; D is unclear. There are 13 residues in the CDR3. V lost 3 bases and J lost 7, with 11 bases in between. Germline values: CDR1 SGDLS, CDR2 YYNGEE. CDR3 protein: CASSGVLGQPQHF. Here the CDR3 DNA reads TGTGCCAGCAGCGGGGTATTGGGACAGCCCCAGCATTTT.

The genes are TRBV11-2 and TRBJ2-2; a possible D gene is TRBD1 (6 bases). The CDR3 has 18 residues. V was shortened by 0 bases and J by 5 bases, with 19 bases between the two germline ends. CDR1 is SGHAT and CDR2 is FQNNGV in the germline V gene. The CDR3 loop reads CASSLDRPEDRPTGELFF. In DNA form, the CDR3 reads TGTGCCAGCAGCTTAGACCGACCAGAAGACAGGCCGACCGGGGAGCTGTTTTTT.

The gene calls are TRBV7-2 and TRBJ1-1; D ambiguous. V dropped 0 bases and J dropped 2 bases, with 10 bases sitting between them. Germline V CDR1 and CDR2: SGHTA, FQGNSA. This CDR3 comprises 15 residues. Here the CDR3 reads CASSLALGANTEAFF. Written as DNA, the CDR3 is TGTGCCAGCAGCTTAGCGCTGGGAGCCAACACTGAAGCTTTCTTT. Combining the CDR3 with reference TRBV7-2 and TRBJ1-1 gives the whole variable domain GAGVSQSPSNKVTEKGKDVELRCDPISGHTALYWYRQSLGQGLEFLIYFQGNSAPDKSGLPSDRFSAERTGGSVSTLTIQRTQQEDSAVYLCASSLALGANTEAFFGQGTRLTVV.

This clone was seen once. The chain recombines TRBV27 with TRBJ1-1; D call uncertain. The CDR3 spans 14 residues. Germline V gene data show CDR1 as MNHEY and CDR2 as SMNVEV (reference sequence). V shed 0 bases and J shed 0 bases, with 5 bases lying between them. CDR3 residues: CASSLSGVNTEAFF. As DNA, the CDR3 is TGTGCCAGCAGTTTATCAGGAGTGAACACTGAAGCTTTCTTT.

This clone was recorded once. J is TRBJ2-3 and V is TRBV7-8; tentatively, D is TRBD2 (5 bases). Germline assignment: CDR1 SGHVS and CDR2 FQNEAQ. Deletions cut 5 bases from V and 1 base from J, with 7 bases between. The CDR3 runs 13 residues. The DNA for the CDR3 is TGTGCCAGCAGCGGCGGGCGCACAGATACGCAGTATTTT. Amino acids: CASSGGRTDTQYF.